What follows describes a single TCR beta chain. Its antigen is unidentified. The data are from a study of CD8 T cells in ankylosing spondylitis. Study observations and caveats: In ankylosing spondylitis blood, a motif of roughly 8 highly homologous TCR beta variants appeared characteristic.

V lost 3 bases, J lost 7 bases, and 4 bases lay in between. CDR3 length: 9 amino acids. Germline values: CDR1 DFQATT, CDR2 SNEGSKA (reference sequence). TCRdb re-called the 5' RACE reads with MiXCR, one entry per CDR3 protein. The sample gives around 450,000 distinct CDR3 sequences, roughly a quarter of which show up once; about 1% is in the top ten. The sequence derives from a male donor with ankylosing spondylitis. The material sequenced was blood, either unsorted or a sorted T cell fraction (not recorded which). V gene TRBV20-1 combines with J gene TRBJ2-7; D gene uncertain. The CDR3, as DNA: TGCAGTGCTAGGAAGGAGCAGTACTTC. Protein sequence: CSARKEQYF.